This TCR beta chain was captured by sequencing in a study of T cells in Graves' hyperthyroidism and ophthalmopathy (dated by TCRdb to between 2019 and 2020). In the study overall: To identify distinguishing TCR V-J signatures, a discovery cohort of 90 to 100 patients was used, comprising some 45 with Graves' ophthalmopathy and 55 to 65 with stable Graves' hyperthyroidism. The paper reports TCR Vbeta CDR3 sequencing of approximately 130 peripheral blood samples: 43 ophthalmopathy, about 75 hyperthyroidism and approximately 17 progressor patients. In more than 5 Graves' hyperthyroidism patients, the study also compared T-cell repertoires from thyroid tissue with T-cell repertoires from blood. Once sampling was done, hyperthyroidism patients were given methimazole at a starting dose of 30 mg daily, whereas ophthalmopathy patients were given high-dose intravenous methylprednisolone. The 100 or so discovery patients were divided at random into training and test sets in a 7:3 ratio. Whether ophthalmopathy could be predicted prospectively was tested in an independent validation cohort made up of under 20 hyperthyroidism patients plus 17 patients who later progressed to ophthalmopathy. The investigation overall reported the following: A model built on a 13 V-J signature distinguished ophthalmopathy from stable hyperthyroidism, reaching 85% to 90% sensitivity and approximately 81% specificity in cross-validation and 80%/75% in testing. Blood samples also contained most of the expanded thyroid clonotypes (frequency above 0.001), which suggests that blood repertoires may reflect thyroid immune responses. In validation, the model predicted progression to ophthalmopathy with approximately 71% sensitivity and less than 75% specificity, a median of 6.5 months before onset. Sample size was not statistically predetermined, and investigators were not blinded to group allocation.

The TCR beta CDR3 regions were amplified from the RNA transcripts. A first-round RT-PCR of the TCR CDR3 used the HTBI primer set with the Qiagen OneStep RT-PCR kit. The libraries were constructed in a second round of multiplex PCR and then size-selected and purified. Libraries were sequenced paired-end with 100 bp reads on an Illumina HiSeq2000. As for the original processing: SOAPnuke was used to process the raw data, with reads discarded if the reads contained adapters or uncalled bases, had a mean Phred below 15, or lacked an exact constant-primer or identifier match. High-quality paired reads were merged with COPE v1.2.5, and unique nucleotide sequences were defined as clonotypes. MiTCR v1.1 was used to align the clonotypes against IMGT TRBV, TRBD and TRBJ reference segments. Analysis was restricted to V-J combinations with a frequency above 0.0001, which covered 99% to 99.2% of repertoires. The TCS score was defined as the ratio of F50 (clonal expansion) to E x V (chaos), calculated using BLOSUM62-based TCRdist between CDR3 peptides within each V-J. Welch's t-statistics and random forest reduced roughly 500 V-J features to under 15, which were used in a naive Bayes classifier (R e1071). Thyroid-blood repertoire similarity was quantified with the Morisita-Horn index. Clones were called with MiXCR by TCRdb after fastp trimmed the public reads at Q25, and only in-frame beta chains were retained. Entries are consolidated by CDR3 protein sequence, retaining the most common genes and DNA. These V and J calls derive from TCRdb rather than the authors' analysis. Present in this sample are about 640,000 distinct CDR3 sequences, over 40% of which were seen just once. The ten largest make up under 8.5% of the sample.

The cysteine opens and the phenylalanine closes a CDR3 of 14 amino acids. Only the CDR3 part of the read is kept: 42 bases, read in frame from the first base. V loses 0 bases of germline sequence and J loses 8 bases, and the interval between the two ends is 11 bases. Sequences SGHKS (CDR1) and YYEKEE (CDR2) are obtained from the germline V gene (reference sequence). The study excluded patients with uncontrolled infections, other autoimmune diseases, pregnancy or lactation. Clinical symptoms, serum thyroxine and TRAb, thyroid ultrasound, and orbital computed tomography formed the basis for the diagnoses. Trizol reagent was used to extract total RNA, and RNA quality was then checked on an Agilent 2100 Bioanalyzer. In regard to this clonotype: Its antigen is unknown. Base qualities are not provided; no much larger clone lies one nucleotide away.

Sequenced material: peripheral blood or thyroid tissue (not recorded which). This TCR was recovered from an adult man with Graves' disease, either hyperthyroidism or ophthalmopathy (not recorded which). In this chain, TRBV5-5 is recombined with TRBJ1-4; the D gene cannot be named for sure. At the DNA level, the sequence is TGTGCCAGCAGCTTGGGACGGGCCAAGGAAAAACTGTTTTTT. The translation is CASSLGRAKEKLFF.